A selection of T cell receptor beta chains follows, all from one sample in a study of identical twins. MiXCR, applied by TCRdb to the 5' RACE reads, yields one record per CDR3 protein. This sample has a few hundred thousand distinct CDR3 sequences, with more than 6.5% found just once. These records were also assigned to another study, of yellow fever vaccine responses in identical twins.

The sample taken for sequencing was memory (CD45RO+) T cells sorted from blood. The origin of the receptors is a woman younger than 30 in good health. CDR3s include the opening cysteine and the closing phenylalanine or tryptophan. The D gene is left open where the match is weak. Clone size appears in some rows only: once, few, many, or a class for an expanded clone.

size	V	J	D	DNA	CDR3
-	TRBV5-4	TRBJ2-3	-	TGTGCCAGCAGAAACTGGCGTACGGGTTCCACAGATACGCAGTATTTT	CASRNWRTGSTDTQYF
-	TRBV7-3	TRBJ1-6	TRBD1	TGTGCCAGCAGCTCAGGCAGGGGGCTATCACCCCTCCACTTT	CASSSGRGLSPLHF
many	TRBV25-1	TRBJ2-5	-	TGTGCCAGCAGTGATGTTGGGGGGGGCCGGGAGACCCAGTACTTC	CASSDVGGGRETQYF
-	TRBV27	TRBJ2-5	-	TGTGCCAGCAGTCCCCTCCGGGGCTCGGCGGGGTACCAAGAGACCCAGTACTTC	CASSPLRGSAGYQETQYF
few	TRBV5-1	TRBJ1-1	-	TGCGCCAGCAGCTTGGGGTGGGGTCAAAACACTGAAGCTTTCTTT	CASSLGWGQNTEAFF
few	TRBV13	TRBJ2-1	-	TGTGCCAGCAGCTTATGGGTATTCAATAGGAATGAGCAGTTCTTC	CASSLWVFNRNEQFF
few	TRBV2	TRBJ2-1	-	TGTGCCAGCAACAGAAACCCTAACGGGGAGCAGTTCTTC	CASNRNPNGEQFF
few	TRBV5-8	TRBJ2-1	-	TGTGCCAGCAGCTTGGGTGTGGCATCTGCTCAGTTCTTC	CASSLGVASAQFF
few	TRBV12-3/TRBV12-4	TRBJ1-6	-	TGTGCCAGCAGTTGGGGACGGATTAATTCACCCCTCCACTTT	CASSWGRINSPLHF
few	TRBV4-1	TRBJ2-1	TRBD1	TGCGCCAGCAGCCATTCAGGACAGGGGTACAATGAGCAGTTCTTC	CASSHSGQGYNEQFF
few	TRBV14	TRBJ1-4	TRBD1	TGTGCCAGCAGCAAGGGACAGGGTTATGAAAAACTGTTTTTT	CASSKGQGYEKLFF
few	TRBV28	TRBJ1-5	TRBD1	TGTGCCAGCAGTTCGGGACAGTACTATAGCAATCAGCCCCAGCATTTT	CASSSGQYYSNQPQHF
-	TRBV12-3/TRBV12-4	TRBJ2-7	TRBD1	TGTGCCAGCAGGTCCGGGACAGAAGGCGAGCAGTACTTC	CASRSGTEGEQYF
few	TRBV12-3/TRBV12-4	TRBJ1-5	-	TGTGCCAGCAGCGTCAGGGGTAATCAGCCCCAGCATTTT	CASSVRGNQPQHF
many	TRBV5-1	TRBJ1-1	-	TGCGCCAGCAGCTTCGGAGGTGCAGGGAAAGGTGAAGCTTTCTTT	CASSFGGAGKGEAFF
many	TRBV6-1	TRBJ1-5	-	TGTGCCAGCAGCTCGGCTGTGGGGTCAGGGAGGAATCAGCCCCAGCATTTT	CASSSAVGSGRNQPQHF
-	TRBV2	TRBJ2-3	-	TGTGCCAGCAGCCGCTCCCGGTTGACCACAGATACGCAGTATTTT	CASSRSRLTTDTQYF
many	TRBV11-3	TRBJ1-2	TRBD1	TGTGCCAGCAGCTCGGGACAGGTTGGCTATGGCTACACCTTC	CASSSGQVGYGYTF
many	TRBV6-1	TRBJ2-1	TRBD2	TGTGCCAGCAGGACACTAGCGGGAGGGAGCTCCTACAATGAGCAGTTCTTC	CASRTLAGGSSYNEQFF
many	TRBV5-1	TRBJ2-5	TRBD2	TGCGCCAGCACAGCTGGACTAGCGGGGACCTCCCGTGAGACCCAGTACTTC	CASTAGLAGTSRETQYF
many	TRBV13	TRBJ1-6	-	TGTGCCAGCAGCACGGACAGCCGATCACCCCTCCACTTT	CASSTDSRSPLHF
-	TRBV6-1	TRBJ2-6	TRBD1	TGTGCCAGCACCTCGGACAGGGTTTCCTCTGGGGCCAACGTCCTGACTTTC	CASTSDRVSSGANVLTF
many	TRBV5-1	TRBJ2-2	-	TGCGCCAGCAGACCCGACACCTCCACCGGGGAGCTGTTTTTT	CASRPDTSTGELFF
many	TRBV6-2/TRBV6-3	TRBJ2-1	TRBD2	TGTGCCAGCAGTTACTTTCCGGGGGGGACTAACAATGAGCAGTTCTTC	CASSYFPGGTNNEQFF
many	TRBV10-3	TRBJ2-7	-	TGTGCCATCAGTGAGTCTATGGATATCGACGAGCAGTACTTC	CAISESMDIDEQYF
-	TRBV2	TRBJ2-1	TRBD2	TGTGCCAGCAGGATAGCGGGAGGGACGTACAATGAGCAGTTCTTC	CASRIAGGTYNEQFF
-	TRBV7-9	TRBJ1-2	-	TGTGCCAACAGCCGCTACAATGGGGGCTACACCTTC	CANSRYNGGYTF
many	TRBV29-1	TRBJ2-4	TRBD1	TGCAGCGTTGAGAGAGGGGGCCTCTACTTC	CSVERGGLYF
many	TRBV4-1	TRBJ1-1	TRBD1	TGCGCCAGCAGCCAGTCGGGACAGGGGAACACTGAAGCTTTCTTT	CASSQSGQGNTEAFF
few	TRBV6-1	TRBJ2-7	TRBD2	TGTGCCAGCAGTCGACTAGCGGAAAGCTCCTACGAGCAGTACTTC	CASSRLAESSYEQYF
-	TRBV15	TRBJ2-5	TRBD2	TGTGCCACCAGCAGAGATCGTCTAGCGGGAGTTCGAGAGACCCAGTACTTC	CATSRDRLAGVRETQYF
-	TRBV19	TRBJ2-3	-	TGTGCCAGTAGTCCGAGGGGCGTGTCAGATACGCAGTATTTT	CASSPRGVSDTQYF
many	TRBV7-2	TRBJ2-2	TRBD2	TGTGCCAGCAGCTTAGCGGGGAGGGCCACCGGGGAGCTGTTTTTT	CASSLAGRATGELFF